A single sample is the source of the 25 T cell receptor beta chains below, sequenced in a study of T cell responses to AZD1222 COVID-19 vaccine. Assay used: immunoSEQ multiplex PCR; TCRdb lists only in-frame clones, some missing. The sample holds 100,000 to 150,000 clones, roughly nine tenths seen once. Sequences were derived from peripheral blood, sampled on day 0 of AZD1222 vaccination. Receptor source: an adult in good health.

The gene calls are TRBV5-6 and TRBJ1-3; 8 bases line up with TRBD1. This CDR3 contains 16 residues. J was trimmed by 0 bases and V by 3 bases; bases with no gene match: 5. Per germline, CDR1 SGHDT and CDR2 YYEEEE. Written as DNA, the CDR3 is TGTGCCAGCAGCTCCGTGGACAGGGCCTCTGGAAACACCATATATTTT. Encoded protein: CASSSVDRASGNTIYF. Based on the CDR3 plus reference TRBV5-6 and TRBJ1-3, the full variable domain is DAGVTQSPTHLIKTRGQQVTLRCSPKSGHDTVSWYQQALGQGPQFIFQYYEEEERQRGNFPDRFSGHQFPNYSSELNVNALLLGDSALYLCASSSVDRASGNTIYFGEGSWLTVV.

The genes are TRBV19 and TRBJ2-2; D gene unclear. The CDR3 sequence is 14 residues long. V was shortened by 7 bases and J by 3 bases, with 12 bases between the two germline ends. Germline V gene lookup returns CDR1 LNHDA and CDR2 SQIVND (reference sequence). The chain's CDR3 is CASTPPTYTGELFF. CDR3 DNA: TGTGCCAGTACTCCTCCGACGTACACCGGGGAGCTGTTTTTT. Full variable domain (remainder filled in from reference TRBV19 and TRBJ2-2): DGGITQSPKYLFRKEGQNVTLSCEQNLNHDAMYWYRQDPGQGLRLIYYSQIVNDFQKGDIAEGYSVSREKKESFPLTVTSAQKNPTAFYLCASTPPTYTGELFFGEGSRLTVL.

A few counts support this clone. The chain couples TRBV7-9 to TRBJ1-2; 7 bases line up with TRBD1. The V gene end was trimmed by 1 base and the J gene end by 6 bases; junction bases not matched to a gene: 5. CDR3 length equals 14 residues. The germline CDR1 and CDR2 sequences are SEHNR and FQNEAQ (reference sequence). CDR3 region: CASSLGTGEDGYTF. The CDR3 bases are TGTGCCAGCAGCTTAGGGACAGGCGAGGATGGCTACACCTTC.

The CDR3 nucleotides read TGTGCCAGCTCACCAGACAAAACTAACTATGGCTACACCTTC. It yields the protein CASSPDKTNYGYTF. This chain joins TRBV18 and TRBJ1-2, with D uncertain. In germline, CDR1 is KGHSH, CDR2 LQKENI. The germline V and J ends were trimmed by 2 bases and 0 bases, with 7 bases remaining between them. This CDR3 has 14 amino acids. The whole variable domain, filled in from reference TRBV18 and TRBJ1-2, reads NAGVMQNPRHLVRRRGQEARLRCSPMKGHSHVYWYRQLPEEGLKFMVYLQKENIIDESGMPKERFSAEFPKEGPSILRIQQVVRGDSAAYFCASSPDKTNYGYTFGSGTRLTVV.

This clone is a singleton in its sample. V and J are TRBV25-1 and TRBJ2-3; TRBD1 or TRBD2 may be the D gene (5 bases each). The V gene lost 5 bases and the J gene lost 5 bases, with 11 bases spanning the gap. This CDR3 region has 13 residues. Germline V gene lookup returns CDR1 MGHDK and CDR2 SYGVNS. The CDR3 region is CASSRAGRDTQYF. For the CDR3, the DNA is TGTGCCAGCAGTCGGGCAGGGAGAGATACGCAGTATTTT.

A single count supports this clone. The chain combines TRBV5-1 with TRBJ1-5; D gene unclear. Germline V gives CDR1 SGHRS, CDR2 YFSETQ. The CDR3 has 13 amino acids. V dropped 1 base and J dropped 7 bases, with 9 bases sitting between them. This CDR3 is CASSLRLGQPQHF. CDR3 sequence (DNA): TGCGCCAGCAGCTTGCGGCTCGGCCAGCCCCAGCATTTT.

The chain links TRBV20-1 to TRBJ1-1; TRBD1 aligns across 8 bases. The CDR3 runs 13 residues. V lost 3 bases to trimming and J lost 7 bases; unmatched junction nucleotides: 7. From germline, CDR1 is DFQATT and CDR2 SNEGSKA (reference sequence). The CDR3 coding sequence is TGCAGTGCTAGTGGGTCAGGGGGCAGTGAAGCTTTCTTT. Translation gives CSASGSGGSEAFF.

The chain employs TRBV5-1 and TRBJ2-5, with TRBD2 matching over 13 bases. The CDR3 is made up of 18 amino acids. The germline V gene has CDR1 SGHRS and CDR2 YFSETQ. Unmatched junction bases numbered 9, after V lost 3 bases and J lost 1 base. CDR3 nucleotides: TGCGCCAGCAGCTCACCCCCGGGACTAGCGGGACCCCAAGAGACCCAGTACTTC. Translating gives CASSSPPGLAGPQETQYF.

The chain recombines TRBV4-3 with TRBJ1-5; 7 bases line up with TRBD1. The trim removed 0 bases at V and 7 bases at J, leaving 12 bases unmatched. The germline CDR1 and CDR2 sequences are LGHNA and YSLEER. The CDR3 sequence is 17 residues long. CDR3 nucleotide sequence: TGCGCCAGCAGCCAAGATCTAACAGGGGAGGGTGGACAGCCCCAGCATTTT. It codes for CASSQDLTGEGGQPQHF.

The chain has TRBV27 and TRBJ2-7, with D perhaps being TRBD1 or TRBD2 (5 bases each). This CDR3 comprises 15 residues. Trimming cost V 0 bases and J 5 bases, with 14 bases left between them. CDR1 and CDR2 from the germline V gene are MNHEY and SMNVEV (reference sequence). CDR3: CASSLSSGAKNEQYF. The DNA for the CDR3 is TGTGCCAGCAGTTTATCGTCCGGGGCCAAAAACGAGCAGTACTTC.

V and J are TRBV27 and TRBJ2-7; 8 bases line up with TRBD1. CDR3 length equals 14 residues. V was clipped by 1 base and J by 6 bases; unmatched bases: 5. Germline V gene sequence: CDR1 MNHEY, CDR2 SMNVEV (reference sequence). This chain's CDR3 is CASSLWQGAGEQYF. The DNA for the CDR3 is TGTGCCAGCAGTTTATGGCAGGGGGCTGGCGAGCAGTACTTC.

This clone is a singleton in its sample. V usage is TRBV19 and J usage is TRBJ2-7; 7 bases agree with TRBD1. CDR1 and CDR2 (germline): LNHDA, SQIVND (reference sequence). The ends lost 6 bases at V and 2 bases at J; junction bases unmatched: 7. The CDR3 sequence is 14 residues long. The DNA for the CDR3 is TGTGCCAGTAGCAGCGACAGGGTTGCCTACGAGCAGTACTTC. It specifies CASSSDRVAYEQYF.

This chain uses TRBV27 with TRBJ1-4, with D perhaps TRBD1 (5 bases). Trimming took off 5 bases at V and 4 bases at J, with 8 bases between the two ends. Germline assignment: CDR1 MNHEY and CDR2 SMNVEV (reference sequence). The CDR3 contains 13 residues. The CDR3 is CASSHRNNEKLFF. CDR3 DNA sequence: TGTGCCAGCAGTCACAGGAATAATGAAAAACTGTTTTTT. Together with reference TRBV27 and TRBJ1-4, the CDR3 gives the full variable domain: EAQVTQNPRYLITVTGKKLTVTCSQNMNHEYMSWYRQDPGLGLRQIYYSMNVEVTDKGDVPEGYKVSRKEKRNFPLILESPSPNQTSLYFCASSHRNNEKLFFGSGTQLSVL.

CDR3 bases: TGTGCCAGCAGATCCTACCAGGGGCCGAACACTGAAGCTTTCTTT. This gives the protein CASRSYQGPNTEAFF. The chain has TRBV3-1 (or the pseudogene TRBV3-2) and TRBJ1-1, with a tentative D call TRBD1 (6 bases). CDR1 is LGHDT, CDR2 YNNKEL, per germline (reference sequence). V was trimmed by 6 bases and J by 1 base, leaving 15 bases between them. There are 15 residues in the CDR3.

This chain connects TRBV30 to TRBJ1-2; 8 bases align to TRBD1. This CDR3 has 12 residues. CDR1 is GTSNPN and CDR2 is SVGIG in the germline V gene (reference sequence). V lost 5 bases to trimming and J lost 8 bases; unmatched junction nucleotides: 7. The CDR3 region is CAWAGGAEGYTF. The CDR3 DNA reads as TGTGCCTGGGCAGGGGGCGCGGAAGGCTACACCTTC.

This clone appeared a single time. The CDR3 protein is CASSQEVLSRGAGEQYF. The CDR3 DNA reads TGTGCCAGCAGCCAAGAGGTCCTGTCGAGGGGGGCTGGGGAGCAGTACTTC. This chain uses TRBV4-2 with TRBJ2-7; either TRBD1 or TRBD2 may fit D (6 bases each). Germline CDR1 and CDR2: LGHNA and YNFKEQ. The CDR3 loop spans 17 amino acids. V lost 0 bases and J 7 bases, leaving 22 bases between the germline ends.

This chain uses TRBV28 with TRBJ2-1; D remains unclear. Germline values: CDR1 MDHEN, CDR2 SYDVKM. V lost 3 bases, J lost 8 bases, and 8 bases lay in between. This CDR3 comprises 12 residues. DNA of the CDR3: TGTGCCAGCAGTTTGTTGGCCGATGAGCAGTTCTTC. This translates into CASSLLADEQFF.

CDR3 bases: TGTGCCAGCAGCTTGGTTTGGGAAGGAGCACGAAATCAGCCCCAGCATTTT. Its protein product is CASSLVWEGARNQPQHF. The chain links TRBV5-5 to TRBJ1-5, with unresolved D. V was shortened by 0 bases and J by 4 bases, with 17 bases between the two germline ends. The CDR3 is made up of 17 amino acids. The germline gives CDR1 SGHKS, CDR2 YYEKEE (reference sequence).

The chain carries TRBV28 and TRBJ1-2; D not resolved. This CDR3 region has 14 residues. V lost 5 bases to trimming and J lost 6 bases, with 16 bases between them. Germline V lookup: CDR1 MDHEN, CDR2 SYDVKM. The CDR3 sequence: CASSNRTKGHGYTF. CDR3 nucleotides: TGTGCCAGCAGTAACAGAACCAAGGGTCATGGCTACACCTTC.

This chain joins TRBV30 and TRBJ2-5, with TRBD2 as a possible D gene (5 bases). CDR1 GTSNPN and CDR2 SVGIG come from the germline V gene (reference sequence). The CDR3 is 13 amino acids. V shed 3 bases and J shed 2 bases, with 10 bases lying between them. CDR3 nucleotide sequence: TGTGCCTGGAGCGGGGAAAGGCAAGAGACCCAGTACTTC. It encodes CAWSGERQETQYF. The entire variable domain, with the rest obtained from reference TRBV30 and TRBJ2-5, is as follows: SQTIHQWPATLVQPVGSPLSLECTVEGTSNPNLYWYRQAAGRGLQLLFYSVGIGQISSEVPQNLSASRPQDRQFILSSKKLLLSDSGFYLCAWSGERQETQYFGPGTRLLVL.

As to this clone: Sequence at one end of the junction differs from germline and may be a read error. This chain's CDR3 is CTSSRPDYTGELFF. CDR3 nucleotides: TGTACCAGCAGCCGCCCGGACTATACCGGGGAGCTGTTTTTT. The J gene is TRBJ2-2, the V gene TRBV27; TRBD2 might be the D (6 bases). CDR1 and CDR2 (germline): MNHEY, SMNVEV (reference sequence). CDR3 length: 14 residues.

This clone was found a few times. The CDR3 is CASSPGTEGEAFF. As DNA, the CDR3 is TGTGCCAGCAGCCCCGGGACAGAGGGTGAAGCTTTCTTT. J is TRBJ1-1 and V is TRBV7-9; 7 bases line up with TRBD1. The junction had 7 bases not matched to a gene; V was cut back by 5 bases and J by 7 bases. In germline, CDR1 is SEHNR, CDR2 FQNEAQ (reference sequence). The CDR3 is 13 amino acids.

V and J are TRBV10-2 and TRBJ1-1, with 8 bases aligning to TRBD1. The CDR3 runs 13 residues. From germline, CDR1 is WSHSY and CDR2 SAAADI. The V segment lost 8 bases and the J segment 1 base; nucleotides outside the gene matches: 3. CDR3 sequence (DNA): TGCGCCAGCGGACAGGGCGGGAACACTGAAGCTTTCTTT. Protein sequence: CASGQGGNTEAFF.

This chain uses TRBV4-1 with TRBJ2-7, with 11 bases identical to TRBD1. The CDR3 sequence is 15 residues long. The germline V gene has CDR1 MGHRA and CDR2 YSYEKL. V shed 5 bases, J shed 3 bases, and the junction held 6 bases outside the gene matches. This chain's CDR3 is CASSYLGQGGYEQYF. CDR3 nucleotides: TGCGCCAGCAGCTACTTGGGACAGGGGGGCTACGAGCAGTACTTC.

The CDR3 bases are TGCGCCAGCAGCTGGACCCAGGGGGCGATCTCTGGGGCCAACGTCCTGACTTTC. It translates to CASSWTQGAISGANVLTF. The rearrangement joins TRBV5-1 to TRBJ2-6, with 8 nucleotides matching TRBD1. The CDR3 contains 18 residues. V shed 3 bases, J shed 0 bases, and the junction held 8 bases outside the gene matches. Germline V lookup: CDR1 SGHRS, CDR2 YFSETQ.